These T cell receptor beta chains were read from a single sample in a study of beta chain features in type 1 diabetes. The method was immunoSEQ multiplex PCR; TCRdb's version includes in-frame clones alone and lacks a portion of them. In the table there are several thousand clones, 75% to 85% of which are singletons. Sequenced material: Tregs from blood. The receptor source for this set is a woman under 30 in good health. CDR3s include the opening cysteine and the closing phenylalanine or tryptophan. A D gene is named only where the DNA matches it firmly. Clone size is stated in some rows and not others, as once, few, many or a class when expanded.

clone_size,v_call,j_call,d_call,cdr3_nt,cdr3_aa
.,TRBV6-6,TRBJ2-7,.,TGTGCCAGCAGTTACCCCTTTGGGGCCTCCTACGAGCAGTACTTC,CASSYPFGASYEQYF
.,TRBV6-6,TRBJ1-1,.,TGTGCCAGCATTCCAGGCCAGAACACTGAAGCTTTCTTT,CASIPGQNTEAFF
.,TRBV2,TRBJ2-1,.,TGTGCCAGCAGTGAAGACAGGGCCTACAATGAGCAGTTCTTC,CASSEDRAYNEQFF
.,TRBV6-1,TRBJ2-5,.,TGTGCCAGCAGTGATTTCAGGGTCTATGGGACCCAGTACTTC,CASSDFRVYGTQYF
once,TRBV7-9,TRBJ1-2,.,TGTGCCAGCAGCTTAGGTGGGCCTGGCTACACCTTC,CASSLGGPGYTF
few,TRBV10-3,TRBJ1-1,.,TGTGCCTCGAAAGGCGGCGCGTACACTGAAGCTTTCTTT,CASKGGAYTEAFF
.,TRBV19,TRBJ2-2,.,TGTGCCAGTAGGGGGCCTCGTCAACTGAAAATCGGGGAGCTGTTTTTT,CASRGPRQLKIGELFF
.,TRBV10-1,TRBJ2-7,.,TGCGCCAGCAGTGAGTCACAGACCTCTACCTACGAGCAGTACTTC,CASSESQTSTYEQYF
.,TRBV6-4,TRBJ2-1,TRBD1,TGTGCCAGCAGTAGGACAGGGGGAAGGGATGAGCAGTTCTTC,CASSRTGGRDEQFF
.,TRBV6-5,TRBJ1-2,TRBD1,TGTGCCAGCAGCCCTCAGGGACAGAACTATGGCTACACCTTC,CASSPQGQNYGYTF
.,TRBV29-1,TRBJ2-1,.,TGCAGCGTTGAACCCAGGGGTCCCTACAATGAGCAGTTCTTC,CSVEPRGPYNEQFF
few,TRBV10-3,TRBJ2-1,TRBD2,TGTGCCATCAGTGAGTCGGACCCGGGACTAGCGGCATACAATGAGCAGTTCTTC,CAISESDPGLAAYNEQFF
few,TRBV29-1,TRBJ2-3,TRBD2,TGCAGCGTTGAGATCCGCGGGATCAGGCGGGAGGGACGGGTAACAGATACGCAGTATTTT,CSVEIRGIRREGRVTDTQYF
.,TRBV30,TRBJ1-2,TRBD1,TGTGCCTGGAGTGTACGACAGGGGGCTAACTATGGCTACACCTTC,CAWSVRQGANYGYTF
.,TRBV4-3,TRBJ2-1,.,TGCGCCAGCAGCCAAGTCAGGGTTTTGGTTTACAATGAGCAGTTCTTC,CASSQVRVLVYNEQFF
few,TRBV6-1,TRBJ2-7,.,TGTGCCAGCAGCCCCTTCGGGGACGAGCAGTACTTC,CASSPFGDEQYF
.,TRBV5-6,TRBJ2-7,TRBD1,TGTGCCAGCACCGGAACAGGGGCAGGGGTGCAGTACTTC,CASTGTGAGVQYF
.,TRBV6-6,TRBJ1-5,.,TGTGCCAGCAGTTACACGGGGAATCAGCCCCAGCATTTT,CASSYTGNQPQHF
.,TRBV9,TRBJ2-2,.,TGTGCCAGCAGCGTGCGAGTCACCGGGGAGCTGTTTTTT,CASSVRVTGELFF
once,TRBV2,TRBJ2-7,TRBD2,TGTGCCAGCAACCGACTAGCGGGAGTAAGCGAGCAGTACTTC,CASNRLAGVSEQYF
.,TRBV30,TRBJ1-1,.,TGTGCCTGGAGTGTCGGTGGCAGGGGTCGGCGAGCTTTCTTT,CAWSVGGRGRRAFF
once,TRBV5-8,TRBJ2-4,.,TGTGCCAGCAGCTTGGCCACAGGGGCCAAAAACATTCAGTACTTC,CASSLATGAKNIQYF
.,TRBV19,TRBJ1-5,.,TGTGCCAGTAGTATTTTCGCGGGTCGGGTTGGCAATCAGCCCCAGCATTTT,CASSIFAGRVGNQPQHF
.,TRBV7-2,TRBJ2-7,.,TGTGCCAGCAGGTACAGGGACTCCTACGAGCAGTACTTC,CASRYRDSYEQYF
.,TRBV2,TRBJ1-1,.,TGTGCCAGTGGTTGGCTTCCGAGGACTGAAGCTTTCTTT,CASGWLPRTEAFF
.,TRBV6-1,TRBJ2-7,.,TGTGCCAGCACAACGTTACTACCCAACGAGCAGTACTTC,CASTTLLPNEQYF
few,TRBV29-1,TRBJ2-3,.,TGCAGCGTTGGGGCGGGGCAAGCTAGCACAGATACGCAGTATTTT,CSVGAGQASTDTQYF
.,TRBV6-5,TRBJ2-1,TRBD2,TGTGCCAGCAGTTTCCTAGCGGGCCCGAGCAATGAGCAGTTCTTC,CASSFLAGPSNEQFF
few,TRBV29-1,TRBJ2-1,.,TGCAGCGGAACCCGACGGCTAGCAGTCTACAATGAGCAGTTCTTC,CSGTRRLAVYNEQFF
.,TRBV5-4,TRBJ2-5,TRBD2,TGTGCCAGCAGCACAAGCGGCCTGGGGGGGGAGACCCAGTACTTC,CASSTSGLGGETQYF
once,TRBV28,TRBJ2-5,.,TGTGCCAGCAGTTTAGTCAGGGAGGCCCAGTACTTC,CASSLVREAQYF
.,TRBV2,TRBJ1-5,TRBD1,TGTGCCAGCAGTGACGGGACAGGGAGGCGTAATCAGCCCCAGCATTTT,CASSDGTGRRNQPQHF
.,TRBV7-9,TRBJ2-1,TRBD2,TGTGCCAGCAGCTTGGGGACTAGCGGGAGGGGTGAGCAGTTCTTC,CASSLGTSGRGEQFF